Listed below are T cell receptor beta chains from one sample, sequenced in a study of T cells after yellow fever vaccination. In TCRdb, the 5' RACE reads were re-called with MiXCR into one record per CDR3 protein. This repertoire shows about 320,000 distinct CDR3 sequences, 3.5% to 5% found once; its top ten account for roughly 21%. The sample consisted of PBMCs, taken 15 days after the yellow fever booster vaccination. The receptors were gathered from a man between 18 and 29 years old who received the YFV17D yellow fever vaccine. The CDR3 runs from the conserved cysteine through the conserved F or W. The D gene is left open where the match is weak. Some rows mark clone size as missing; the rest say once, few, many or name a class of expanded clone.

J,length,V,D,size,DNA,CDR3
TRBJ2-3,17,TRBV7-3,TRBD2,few,TGTGCCAGCAGCTGGACTAGCGGGGGGACCTACACAGATACGCAGTATTTT,CASSWTSGGTYTDTQYF
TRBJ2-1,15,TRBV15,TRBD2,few,TGTGCCACCAGCAGAGACCAGCGGGGTCTTGATGAGCAGTTCTTC,CATSRDQRGLDEQFF
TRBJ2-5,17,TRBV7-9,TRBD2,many,TGTGCCAGCAGCTTAGTTGAGCGGGGGGTACAGAAAGAGACCCAGTACTTC,CASSLVERGVQKETQYF
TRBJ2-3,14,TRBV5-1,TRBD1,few,TGCGCCAGCAGCCCCCGGACAGGGTCAGATACGCAGTATTTT,CASSPRTGSDTQYF
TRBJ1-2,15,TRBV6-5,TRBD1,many,TGTGCCAGCAGTTACTCCGGGACAGGGGGCTTCGGCTACACCTTC,CASSYSGTGGFGYTF
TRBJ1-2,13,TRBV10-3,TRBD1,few,TGTGCCACGGGGACAGGCGCTAACTATGGCTACACCTTC,CATGTGANYGYTF
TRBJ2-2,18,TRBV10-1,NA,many,TGCGCCAGCAGTGAGGGGGTAGGGCCCCCCCTAGACACCGGGGAGCTGTTTTTT,CASSEGVGPPLDTGELFF
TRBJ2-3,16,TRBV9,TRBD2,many,TGTGCCAGCAGCGTAGCTGGACTAGGAGGGGCAGATACGCAGTATTTT,CASSVAGLGGADTQYF
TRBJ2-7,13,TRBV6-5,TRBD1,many,TGTGCCAGCAGTTCGACAGGGGGGTCCGAGCAGTACTTC,CASSSTGGSEQYF
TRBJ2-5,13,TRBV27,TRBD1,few,TGTGCCAGCTCTACAGGGGGTAGAGAGACCCAGTACTTC,CASSTGGRETQYF
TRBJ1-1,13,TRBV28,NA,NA,TGTGCCAGCAGTCCCTTTGGGGCTGGGGATGCTTTCTTT,CASSPFGAGDAFF
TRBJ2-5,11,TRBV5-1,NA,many,TGCGCCAGCAGCTTGGAACAGACCCAGTACTTC,CASSLEQTQYF
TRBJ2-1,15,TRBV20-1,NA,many,TGCAGTGCTAGAGTTCTGGGTCTAGCTGACAATGAGCAGTTCTTC,CSARVLGLADNEQFF
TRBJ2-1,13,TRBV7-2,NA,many,TGTGCCAGCAGCTCCCAGACGCTAGCAGAGCAGTTCTTC,CASSSQTLAEQFF
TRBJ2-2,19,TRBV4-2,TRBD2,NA,TGTGCCAGCAGCCTCAGACTAGCGGGGGTGACATCGAACACCGGGGAGCTGTTTTTT,CASSLRLAGVTSNTGELFF
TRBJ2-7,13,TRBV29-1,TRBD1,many,TGCAGCGTTGGGGGACAGGGTGGCTACGAGCAGTACTTC,CSVGGQGGYEQYF
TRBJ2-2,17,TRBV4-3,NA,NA,TGCGCCAGCAGCCAGGCCCCCGACAGCAAGAACACCGGGGAGCTGTTTTTT,CASSQAPDSKNTGELFF
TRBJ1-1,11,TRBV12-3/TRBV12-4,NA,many,TGTGCCAGCAGCAAACTCGATTTAATCTTCTTT,CASSKLDLIFF
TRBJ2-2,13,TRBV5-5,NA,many,TGTGCCAGCGAGGCCCCGAACACCGGGGAGCTGTTTTTT,CASEAPNTGELFF
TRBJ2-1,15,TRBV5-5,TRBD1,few,TGTGCCAGCAGCTACCGGGACAGGGTGTGGAATGAGCAGTTCTTC,CASSYRDRVWNEQFF
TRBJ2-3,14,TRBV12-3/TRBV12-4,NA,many,TGTGCCAGCAGTTCTCGGGGGTTCACAGATACGCAGTATTTT,CASSSRGFTDTQYF
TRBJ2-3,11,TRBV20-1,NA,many,TGCAGTGCCGGTGGCACAGATACGCAGTATTTT,CSAGGTDTQYF
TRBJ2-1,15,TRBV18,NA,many,TGTGCCAGCTCATATGGACAGTATTCCTACAATGAGCAGTTCTTC,CASSYGQYSYNEQFF
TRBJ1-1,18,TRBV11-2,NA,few,TGTGCCAGCAGCTTAGTTAGTTCCCAGGGCCCATTGAACACTGAAGCTTTCTTT,CASSLVSSQGPLNTEAFF
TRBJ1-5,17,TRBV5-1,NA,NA,TGCGCCAGCAGCTTGGATCCGGGATTCCGCTTCAATCAGCCCCAGCATTTT,CASSLDPGFRFNQPQHF
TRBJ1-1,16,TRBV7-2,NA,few,TGTGCCAGCAGCTTAGCTCCAGGGGTTGGCAACACTGAAGCTTTCTTT,CASSLAPGVGNTEAFF
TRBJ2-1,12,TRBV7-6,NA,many,TGTGCCAGCACCAACGGAGGGGATGAGCAGTTCTTC,CASTNGGDEQFF
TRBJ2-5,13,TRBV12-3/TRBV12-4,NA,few,TGTGCCAGCAGCCCAGAGTTGGAGGAGACCCAGTACTTC,CASSPELEETQYF
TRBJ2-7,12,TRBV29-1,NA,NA,TGCAGCTTCACAAGGGGGGTCTACGAGCAGTACTTC,CSFTRGVYEQYF
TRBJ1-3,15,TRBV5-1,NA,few,TGCGCCAGCAGCTTGGTAGAAAACTCTGGAAACACCATATATTTT,CASSLVENSGNTIYF
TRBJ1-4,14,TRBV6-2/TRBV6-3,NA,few,TGTGCCAGCAGTCGACGGGGGGCTAATGAAAAACTGTTTTTT,CASSRRGANEKLFF
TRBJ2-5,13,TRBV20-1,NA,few,TGCAGTGCTAGCCTCGACAGACAAGAGACCCAGTACTTC,CSASLDRQETQYF
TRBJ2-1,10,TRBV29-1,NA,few,TGCAGCGTTGATGTCCCTCGGACTTCTTTC,CSVDVPRTSF
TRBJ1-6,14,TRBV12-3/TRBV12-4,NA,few,TGTGCCAGCAGTTACAGACAGAGAAATTCACCCCTCCACTTT,CASSYRQRNSPLHF
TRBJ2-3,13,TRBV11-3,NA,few,TGTGCCAGCAGCTTAGAGGAGTTTTCCACGCAGTATTTT,CASSLEEFSTQYF
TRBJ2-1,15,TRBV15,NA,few,TGTGCCACCAGCAGAGGATTCGCGAAGTACAATGAGCAGTTCTTC,CATSRGFAKYNEQFF
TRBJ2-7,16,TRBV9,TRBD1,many,TGTGCCAGCAGCGTAGGGTCAGGGGGCCCCTCCTACGAGCAGTACTTC,CASSVGSGGPSYEQYF
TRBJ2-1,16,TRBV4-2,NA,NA,TGTGCCAGCAGCCAAGAACGACCGGCTAACTACAATGAGCAGTTCTTC,CASSQERPANYNEQFF
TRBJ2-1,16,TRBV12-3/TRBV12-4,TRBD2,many,TGTGCCAGCAGCAGGACGCTGGGGGCGGGGGGCAATGAGCAGTTCTTC,CASSRTLGAGGNEQFF
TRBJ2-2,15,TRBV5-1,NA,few,TGCGCCAGCAGCTTGGGGAATATGAACACCGTGGAGCTGTTTTTT,CASSLGNMNTVELFF
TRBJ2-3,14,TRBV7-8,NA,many,TGTGCCAGCAGCTTGGGGACACCCACAGATACGCAGTATTTT,CASSLGTPTDTQYF
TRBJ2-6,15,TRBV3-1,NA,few,TGTGCCAGCAGCCACGGTCACTCTGGGGCCAACGTCCTGACTTTC,CASSHGHSGANVLTF
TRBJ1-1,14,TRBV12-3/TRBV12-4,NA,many,TGTGCCAGCAGTTTCGTATCGAGGAACACTGAAGCTTTCTTT,CASSFVSRNTEAFF
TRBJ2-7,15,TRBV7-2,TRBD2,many,TGTGCCAGCAGCCCGGGACTAGCGGAAGCCCTCGAGCAGTACTTC,CASSPGLAEALEQYF
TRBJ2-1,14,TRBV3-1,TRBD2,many,TGTGCCAGCAGCTTGACAGCTAGCGGTGATGAGAAGTTCTTC,CASSLTASGDEKFF
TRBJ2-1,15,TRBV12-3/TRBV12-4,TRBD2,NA,TGTGCCAGCAGTTTCTCTGCGGGGGACTACAATGAGCAGTTCTTC,CASSFSAGDYNEQFF
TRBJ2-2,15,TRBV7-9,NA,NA,TGTGCCAGCAGCAGCCTAGTAGGCTATACCGGGGAGCTGTTTTTT,CASSSLVGYTGELFF
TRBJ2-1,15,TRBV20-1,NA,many,TGCAGTGCTACAAGGCGGTCGAGCTCCTACAATGAGCAGTTCTTC,CSATRRSSSYNEQFF
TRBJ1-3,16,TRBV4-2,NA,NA,TGTGCCAGCAGCCAAGATAGGGGGATCTCTGGAAACACCATATATTTT,CASSQDRGISGNTIYF
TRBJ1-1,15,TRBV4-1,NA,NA,TGCGCCAGCAGCCGGAGCCGGACACCCGCCACTGAAGCTTTCTTT,CASSRSRTPATEAFF
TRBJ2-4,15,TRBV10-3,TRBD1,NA,TGTGCCATCAGTGCATCATTGGACAGGGGGGACATTCAGTACTTC,CAISASLDRGDIQYF
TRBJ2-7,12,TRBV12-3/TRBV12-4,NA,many,TGTGCCAGCAGTGGGGATTCCTACGAGCAGTACTTC,CASSGDSYEQYF
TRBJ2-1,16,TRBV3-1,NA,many,TGTGCCAGCAGCCTTTATCTGGGAGACTCCTACAATGAGCAGTTCTTC,CASSLYLGDSYNEQFF